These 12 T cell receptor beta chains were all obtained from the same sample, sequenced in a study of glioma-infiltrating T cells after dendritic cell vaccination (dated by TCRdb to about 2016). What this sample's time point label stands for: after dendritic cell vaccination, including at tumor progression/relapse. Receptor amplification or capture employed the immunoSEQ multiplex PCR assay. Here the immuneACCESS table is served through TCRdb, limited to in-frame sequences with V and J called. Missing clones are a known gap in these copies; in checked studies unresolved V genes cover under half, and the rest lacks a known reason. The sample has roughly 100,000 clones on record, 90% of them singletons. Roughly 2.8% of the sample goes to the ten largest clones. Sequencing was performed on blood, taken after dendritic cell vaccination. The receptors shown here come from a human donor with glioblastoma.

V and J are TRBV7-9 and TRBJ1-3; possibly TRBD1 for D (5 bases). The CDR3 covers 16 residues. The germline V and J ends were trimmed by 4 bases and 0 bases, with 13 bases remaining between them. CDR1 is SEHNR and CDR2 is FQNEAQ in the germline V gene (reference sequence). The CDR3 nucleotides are TGTGCCAGCAGCTCTCTCGACAGCTACTCTGGAAACACCATATATTTT. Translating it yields CASSSLDSYSGNTIYF.

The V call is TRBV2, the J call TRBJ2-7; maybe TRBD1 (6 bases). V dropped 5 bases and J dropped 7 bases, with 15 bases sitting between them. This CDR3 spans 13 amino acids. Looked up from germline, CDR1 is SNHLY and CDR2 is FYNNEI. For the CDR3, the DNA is TGTGCCAGCAGTTACACCACAGGGAGAGAGCAGTACTTC. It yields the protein CASSYTTGREQYF.

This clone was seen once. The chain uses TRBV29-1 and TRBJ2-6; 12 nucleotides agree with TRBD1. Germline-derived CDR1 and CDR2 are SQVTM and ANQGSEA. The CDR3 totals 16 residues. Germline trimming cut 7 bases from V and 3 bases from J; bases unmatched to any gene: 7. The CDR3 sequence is CSASGQGAYGANVLTF. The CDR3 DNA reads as TGCAGCGCCTCGGGACAGGGGGCGTATGGGGCCAACGTCCTGACTTTC.

In DNA form, the CDR3 reads TGCGCCAGCAGCCCCACTTCCGGGACAAATTCCTACGAGCAGTACTTC. As protein: CASSPTSGTNSYEQYF. The V gene is TRBV5-1, the J gene TRBJ2-7; tentative D call: TRBD1 (6 bases). Germline values: CDR1 SGHRS, CDR2 YFSETQ. Deletions cut 4 bases from V and 1 base from J, with 18 bases between. This CDR3 contains 16 residues. Full variable domain (outside the CDR3, taken from reference TRBV5-1 and TRBJ2-7): KAGVTQTPRYLIKTRGQQVTLSCSPISGHRSVSWYQQTPGQGLQFLFEYFSETQRNKGNFPGRFSGRQFSNSRSEMNVSTLELGDSALYLCASSPTSGTNSYEQYFGPGTRLTVT.

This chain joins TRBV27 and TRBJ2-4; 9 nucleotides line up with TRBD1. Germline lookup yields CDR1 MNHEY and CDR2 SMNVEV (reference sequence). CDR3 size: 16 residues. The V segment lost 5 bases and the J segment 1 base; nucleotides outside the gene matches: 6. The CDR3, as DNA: TGTGCCAGCAGTATGACAGGGGGTCTTGCCAAAAACATTCAGTACTTC. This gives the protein CASSMTGGLAKNIQYF.

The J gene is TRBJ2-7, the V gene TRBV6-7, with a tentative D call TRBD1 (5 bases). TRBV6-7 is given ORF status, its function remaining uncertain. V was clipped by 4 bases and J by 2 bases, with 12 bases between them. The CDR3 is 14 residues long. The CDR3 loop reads CASSCHDSPYEQYF. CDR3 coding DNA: TGTGCCAGCAGTTGCCACGACAGCCCCTACGAGCAGTACTTC.

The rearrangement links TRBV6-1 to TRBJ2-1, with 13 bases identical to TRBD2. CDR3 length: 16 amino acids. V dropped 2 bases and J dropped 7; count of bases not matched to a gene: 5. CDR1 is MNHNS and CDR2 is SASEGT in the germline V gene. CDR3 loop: CASSEIATSGGNEQFF. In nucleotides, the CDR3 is TGTGCCAGCAGTGAAATAGCGACTAGCGGGGGGAATGAGCAGTTCTTC.

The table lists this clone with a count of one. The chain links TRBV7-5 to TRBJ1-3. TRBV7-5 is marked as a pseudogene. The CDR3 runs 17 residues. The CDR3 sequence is CARSSSEGRGPGNTIYF. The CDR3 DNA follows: TGTGCCAGAAGCTCCTCCGAGGGCCGAGGGCCTGGAAACACCATATATTTT.

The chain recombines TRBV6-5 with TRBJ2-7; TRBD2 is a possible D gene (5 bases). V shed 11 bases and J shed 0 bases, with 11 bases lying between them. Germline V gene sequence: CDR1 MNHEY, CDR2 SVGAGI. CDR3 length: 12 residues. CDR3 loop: CAGGRNSYEQYF. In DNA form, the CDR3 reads TGTGCCGGCGGGCGGAACTCCTACGAGCAGTACTTC.

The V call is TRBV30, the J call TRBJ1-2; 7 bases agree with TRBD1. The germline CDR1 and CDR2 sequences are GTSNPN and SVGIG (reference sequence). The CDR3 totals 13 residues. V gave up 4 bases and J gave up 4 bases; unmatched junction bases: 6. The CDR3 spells CAWKPGQIYGYTF. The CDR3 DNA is TGTGCCTGGAAACCGGGACAGATCTATGGCTACACCTTC.

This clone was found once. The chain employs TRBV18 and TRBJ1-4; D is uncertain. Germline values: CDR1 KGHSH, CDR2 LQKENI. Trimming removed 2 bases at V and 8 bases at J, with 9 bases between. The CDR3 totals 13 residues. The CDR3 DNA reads TGTGCCAGCTCACCATTAAAAACAGAAAAACTGTTTTTT. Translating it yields CASSPLKTEKLFF.

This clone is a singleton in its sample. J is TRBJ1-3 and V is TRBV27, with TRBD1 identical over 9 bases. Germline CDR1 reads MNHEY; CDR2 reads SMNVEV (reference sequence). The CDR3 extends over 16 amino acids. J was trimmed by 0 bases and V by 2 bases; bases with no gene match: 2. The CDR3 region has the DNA TGTGCCAGCAGTTTAACAGGGGGCTACTCTGGAAACACCATATATTTT. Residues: CASSLTGGYSGNTIYF.